This TCR beta chain appears in the sequencing data of a study of cytomegalovirus exposure and HLA in healthy donors. The V and J ends lost 1 base and 5 bases, in that order; junction bases with no gene match: 9. CDR3 length: 16 residues. Germline CDR1 is MNHEY and CDR2 is SVGAGI. In the PCR, 60 Vbeta and 13 Jbeta primers were used. Profiled with immunoSEQ multiplex PCR; TCRdb holds only in-frame clones, not every one. The sample carries tens of thousands of clones, 81% recorded once. The sample consisted of PBMCs. This TCR was recovered from a girl aged 2-10 years in good health and CMV-seropositive. The chain employs TRBV6-5 and TRBJ2-7; 9 nucleotides line up with TRBD2. The CDR3: CASSYLAGEPYNEQYF. The CDR3 DNA is TGTGCCAGCAGTTACTTAGCGGGAGAGCCATACAACGAGCAGTACTTC.